This TCR beta chain was observed in a study of T cells in Graves' hyperthyroidism and ophthalmopathy (dated 2019 in TCRdb). Describing the broader study: Peripheral blood was collected at initial diagnosis, before any treatment. Following sampling, methimazole starting at 30 mg daily was given to hyperthyroidism patients, and high-dose intravenous methylprednisolone was given to ophthalmopathy patients. A discovery cohort of roughly 96 patients, roughly 40 with Graves' ophthalmopathy and approximately 60 with stable Graves' hyperthyroidism, was used to find distinguishing TCR V-J signatures. The approximately 90 discovery patients were divided at random into training and test sets in a 7:3 ratio. Prospective prediction of ophthalmopathy was tested in an independent validation cohort of 18 hyperthyroidism patients and roughly 16 patients who later progressed to ophthalmopathy. Thyroid tissue and blood T-cell repertoires from several Graves' hyperthyroidism patients were also compared in the study. The paper describes TCR Vbeta CDR3 sequencing of around 130 peripheral blood samples, made up of 43 ophthalmopathy patients, roughly 80 hyperthyroidism patients and 17 progressor patients. What the research found in general, with its limitations: Most expanded thyroid clonotypes (frequency above 0.001) were also found in blood, which suggests that blood repertoires may mirror thyroid immune responses. In validation, the model predicted progression to ophthalmopathy with around 71% sensitivity and approximately 72% specificity, a median of 6.5 months before onset. Sample size was not statistically predetermined, and blinding of investigators to group allocation was not performed. A 13 V-J signature model separated ophthalmopathy from stable hyperthyroidism, with roughly 88% sensitivity and roughly 82% specificity in cross-validation and 80%/75% in testing.

With respect to this clonotype: Its binding antigen is unknown. It has no much larger one-base neighbor in the sample; base qualities were not kept.

The TCR beta CDR3 regions were amplified from the RNA transcripts. The first round of RT-PCR for the TCR CDR3 was performed with the HTBI primer set and the Qiagen OneStep RT-PCR kit. A second multiplex PCR round built the libraries, followed by size selection and purification. Sequencing of the libraries was done on an Illumina HiSeq2000 using paired-end 100 bp reads. On the study's bioinformatics: SOAPnuke was used to process the raw data, removing reads that contained adapters or uncalled bases, had a mean Phred below 15, or lacked an exact match to the constant primer or identifier. COPE v1.2.5 was used to merge high-quality paired reads, and clonotypes were defined as unique nucleotide sequences. MiTCR v1.1 was used to align the clonotypes against IMGT TRBV, TRBD and TRBJ reference segments. Only V-J combinations with frequency above 0.0001, covering 99% to 99.2% of repertoires, were analysed. A TCS score was defined as the ratio between F50 (clonal expansion) and ExV (chaos), using BLOSUM62-based TCRdist between CDR3 peptides within each V-J. Welch's t-statistics and random forest reduced approximately 520 V-J features to roughly 13, which were used in a naive Bayes classifier (R e1071). Starting from the raw public reads, TCRdb applied fastp trimming at Q25, assembled clones with MiXCR and retained in-frame beta chains. Merged by CDR3 protein, the rows form single entries marked with the most common genes and DNA. TCRdb's processing, not the authors', yielded these V and J calls. For this sample the table gives 360,000 or so distinct CDR3 sequences, of which over 15% were detected only once. The ten largest clones add up to around 4% of the sample.

Graves' hyperthyroidism was defined as stable when no progression to ophthalmopathy occurred over 18 months of follow-up. Hyperthyroidism patients were newly diagnosed, with disease duration under 2 months, and aged 18 to 65 years. Any patient with an uncontrolled infection, another autoimmune disease, pregnancy or lactation was excluded. Diagnoses were based on clinical symptoms, serum thyroxine and TRAb, thyroid ultrasound and orbital computed tomography. PBMCs were separated from 7.5 to 10 ml of fresh peripheral blood using Ficoll-Paque density gradient centrifugation. Trizol reagent was used to extract total RNA, and RNA quality was then checked on an Agilent 2100 Bioanalyzer. The material sequenced was blood. This receptor was identified in a woman under 30 with Graves' hyperthyroidism.

The CDR3 protein sequence reads: CASSFGGRQPQHF. The bases read TGTGCCAGCAGTTTTGGGGGAAGGCAGCCCCAGCATTTT. The rearrangement joined TRBV12-3 or TRBV12-4 to TRBJ1-5, and TRBD1 may be the D gene, going by 5 matching bases. Its CDR3 holds 13 amino acids, cysteine through phenylalanine. Only the CDR3 DNA is retained, 39 bases long and in frame from the first base. Between the V and J ends, shortened by 3 bases and 7 bases respectively, the junction contains 10 bases.